These 8 T cell receptor beta chains share one sample of origin, sequenced in a study of blood T cell repertoires in COVID-19. The protocol was immunoSEQ multiplex PCR, while the TCRdb copy is restricted to in-frame clones and leaves out a portion. The profile covers some 350,000 clones, with approximately 90% appearing a single time and over 0.95% taken by the ten largest. Sequenced sample: PBMCs or T cells enriched from blood (not recorded which). These receptors were obtained from a man between 18 and 35 years old who had recovered from COVID-19.

The chain uses TRBV1 and TRBJ2-4; the table's D call, TRBD2, has no DNA check behind it. TRBV1 is marked as a pseudogene. The CDR3 loop spans 17 amino acids. The CDR3 spells CTSSQDLTSGSVNIQYF. The CDR3 region has the DNA TGCACCAGCAGCCAAGATCTAACTAGCGGGAGCGTAAACATTCAGTACTTC.

The genes are TRBV9 and TRBJ2-7; 8 bases map to TRBD1. Trimming took 4 bases from V and 6 from J; bases not matched to a gene: 9. This CDR3 region has 14 residues. The germline V gene has CDR1 SGDLS and CDR2 YYNGEE. CDR3: CASSHRTGFVEQYF. The CDR3 DNA reads TGTGCCAGCAGCCATCGGACAGGGTTTGTCGAGCAGTACTTC.

The rearrangement links TRBV7-6 to TRBJ2-5; 7 bases are shared with TRBD2. This CDR3 comprises 15 residues. V was clipped by 5 bases and J by 8 bases; unmatched bases: 14. Germline V lookup: CDR1 SGHVS, CDR2 FNYEAQ. CDR3 nucleotide sequence: TGTGCCAGCAGCCTGTGGGGGGGGAGCGAAGTAACCCAGTACTTC. This codes for CASSLWGGSEVTQYF.

V and J are TRBV7-3 and TRBJ2-1, with TRBD2 matching over 10 bases. There are 15 residues in the CDR3. Germline CDR1 SGHTA, CDR2 FQGTGA. The trim removed 5 bases at V and 2 bases at J, leaving 3 bases unmatched. CDR3 sequence reads: CASSRGLAAYNEQFF. The CDR3 DNA is TGTGCCAGCAGCCGTGGACTAGCGGCCTACAATGAGCAGTTCTTC.

This sequence joins TRBV14 and TRBJ1-3; weak D call: TRBD1 (6 bases). Germline lookup yields CDR1 SGHDN and CDR2 FVKESK. The CDR3 has 19 residues. V lost 4 bases to trimming and J lost 6 bases, with 28 bases between them. The CDR3 DNA reads TGTGCCAGCAGCCGCAATCAGGAAACAGGGCGCATATTTGAAAACACCATATATTTT. Translation gives CASSRNQETGRIFENTIYF.

The DNA for the CDR3 is TGTGCCAGCAGCTTGGAGGCAGGGGAGAGGACTGAAGCTTTCTTT. Translating gives CASSLEAGERTEAFF. The chain carries TRBV5-8 and TRBJ1-1; perhaps TRBD1 as D (6 bases). The CDR3 length is 15 residues. The ends were cut back, 0 bases at V and 5 bases at J, with 14 bases in the middle. Per the germline V gene, CDR1 is SGHTS and CDR2 is YDEGEE.

A note on this clone: The sample has other DNA sequences that encode this CDR3 too. This chain links TRBV18 with TRBJ2-5; D call uncertain. Germline V lookup: CDR1 KGHSH, CDR2 LQKENI. The CDR3 contains 13 residues. With 3 bases removed from V and 3 bases from J, the gap between germline ends came to 8 bases. The CDR3 DNA follows: TGTGCCAGCTCACCCGGCGGCGAAGAGACCCAGTACTTC. Amino acid sequence: CASSPGGEETQYF.

The rearrangement links TRBV28 to TRBJ1-2; D possibly corresponds to TRBD1 (6 bases). The CDR3 covers 12 residues. Germline V gene data show CDR1 as MDHEN and CDR2 as SYDVKM. With 4 bases removed from V and 11 bases from J, the gap between germline ends came to 14 bases. The CDR3 reads CASSSRQGSYTF. In DNA, the CDR3 is TGTGCCAGCAGTTCGCGTCAGGGGTCTTACACCTTC.